Listed below are T cell receptor beta chains from one sample, sequenced in a study of blood T cell repertoires in COVID-19. The repertoire was sequenced with immunoSEQ multiplex PCR; TCRdb's copy has only in-frame clones and lacks some. Counted here are about 500,000 clones, less than 90% occurring once; the ten biggest clones make up roughly 7.4%. Material: peripheral blood. These TCRs come from a woman between 45 and 60 years old with COVID-19, enrolled during active disease. Each CDR3 is given with its conserved first and last residue. The D gene is left open where the match is weak. Not every row has a clone size; where given, it reads once, few, many or a size class.

v_call	cdr3_length	clone_size	d_call	j_call	cdr3_nt	cdr3_aa
TRBV13	14	.	TRBD1	TRBJ1-1	TGTGCCAGCAGCCCAGGACAGGATTTCACTGAAGCTTTCTTT	CASSPGQDFTEAFF
TRBV4-2	15	.	.	TRBJ1-6	TGTGCCAGCAGTCCTATCACCAGGGACCAGGGGTCCCTCCACTTT	CASSPITRDQGSLHF
TRBV3-1/TRBV3-2	18	.	TRBD1	TRBJ1-4	TGTGCCAGCAGCCTCGGGACAGGGGGCTCTGCGGGTAATGAAAAACTGTTTTTT	CASSLGTGGSAGNEKLFF
TRBV27	17	.	TRBD1	TRBJ2-1	TGTGCCAGCAGAGAGGGATTCGGGACAGGGTTAATGAATGAGCAGTTCTTC	CASREGFGTGLMNEQFF
TRBV5-1	13	.	.	TRBJ2-1	TGCGCCAGCAGCACGACAGAGTACAATGAGCAGTTCTTC	CASSTTEYNEQFF
TRBV6-5	13	.	.	TRBJ1-5	TGTGCCAGCAGTTACCGTTTAGATCAGCCCCAGCATTTT	CASSYRLDQPQHF
TRBV28	12	.	TRBD1	TRBJ1-2	TGTGCCAGCAGAGAGGGGGCGCGGGGCTACACCTTC	CASREGARGYTF
TRBV6-1	12	.	.	TRBJ1-5	TGTGCCAGCAGTGAGCACGGTCAGCCCCAGCATTTT	CASSEHGQPQHF
TRBV2	17	.	TRBD1	TRBJ1-1	TGTGCCTGCTTATCCGGGACAGGGGGCGTCGGGAACACTGAAGCTTTCTTT	CACLSGTGGVGNTEAFF
TRBV2	15	.	.	TRBJ1-5	TGTGCCAGCAGTGAGTGGGGAGGAGGCAATCAGCCCCAGCATTTT	CASSEWGGGNQPQHF
TRBV2	11	.	.	TRBJ2-3	TGTGCCAGCAGCCTTACAGATACGCAGTATTTT	CASSLTDTQYF
TRBV6-1	15	.	TRBD1	TRBJ2-3	TGTGCCAGCAGTGAAGACCAGGGGGCAACAGATACGCAGTATTTT	CASSEDQGATDTQYF
TRBV7-4	19	.	TRBD2	TRBJ2-1	TGTGCCAGCAGCTTAGCCCAGCGGGGGGCCGCACCTGACTACAATGAGCAGTTCTTC	CASSLAQRGAAPDYNEQFF
TRBV5-6	15	.	TRBD1	TRBJ1-1	TGTGCCAGCAGCGAATGGACAGGGGCGAACACTGAAGCTTTCTTT	CASSEWTGANTEAFF
TRBV5-5	16	.	TRBD1	TRBJ1-1	TGTGCCAGCAGCTCTCCTCGACAGGGGGCTAACACTGAAGCTTTCTTT	CASSSPRQGANTEAFF
TRBV9	13	.	.	TRBJ1-1	TGTGCCAGCAGCCCGGGGGGGCGGACTGAAGCTTTCTTT	CASSPGGRTEAFF
TRBV29-1	12	.	.	TRBJ1-4	TGCAGCGCCGCGGTGACAGTTGAAAAACTGTTTTTT	CSAAVTVEKLFF
TRBV27	17	.	.	TRBJ2-3	TGTGCCAGCAGTTTAATCTCCACAGGGATGCTCACAGATACGCAGTATTTT	CASSLISTGMLTDTQYF
TRBV24-1	14	.	.	TRBJ1-2	TGTGCCACCAGTGATGACAGAGCTAACTATGGCTACACCTTC	CATSDDRANYGYTF
TRBV5-6	18	.	.	TRBJ1-5	TGTGCCAGCAGCTTGGGGGGGCGAAGGCCAACTGGCAATCAGCCCCAGCATTTT	CASSLGGRRPTGNQPQHF
TRBV27	16	.	.	TRBJ1-2	TGTGCCAGCAGTCCGTCCCCCCTATTAGCTAACTATGGCTACACCTTC	CASSPSPLLANYGYTF
TRBV19	13	.	.	TRBJ2-3	TGTGCCAGTAGTATAACGAACTTTGATACGCAGTATTTT	CASSITNFDTQYF
TRBV4-2	14	.	.	TRBJ2-1	TGTGCCAGCAGCCAAAGTTACCGCCGGGGTGAGCAGTTCTTC	CASSQSYRRGEQFF
TRBV7-3	17	.	.	TRBJ2-2	TGTGCCAGCAGCTGGAACCCCCTCGGCGGCGGAACCGGGGAGCTGTTTTTT	CASSWNPLGGGTGELFF
TRBV10-2	15	.	TRBD2	TRBJ2-2	TGCGCCAGCAGTCTTAGCGGGGGGGCGGACGGGGAGCTGTTTTTT	CASSLSGGADGELFF
TRBV10-3	17	.	TRBD1	TRBJ1-5	TGTGCCATCAGTGATTCGGACAGGGGAGGCAGCAATCAGCCCCAGCATTTT	CAISDSDRGGSNQPQHF
TRBV5-1	14	.	TRBD1	TRBJ1-1	TGCGCCAGCAGCTGGCCGGGACAGGGTGCTGAAGCTTTCTTT	CASSWPGQGAEAFF
TRBV19	14	.	TRBD1	TRBJ2-2	TGTGCCAGTAGCGGGACAGGGATGAACGGGGAGCTGTTTTTT	CASSGTGMNGELFF
TRBV18	13	.	.	TRBJ2-2	TGTGCCAGCTCAAGTACCGGGACCGGGGAGCTGTTTTTT	CASSSTGTGELFF
TRBV11-2	15	.	TRBD1	TRBJ1-1	TGTGCCAGCACTACCAGACAGGGGCCGTTATCTGAAGCTTTCTTT	CASTTRQGPLSEAFF
TRBV6-1	11	.	.	TRBJ1-2	TGTGCCAGCAGTCCGGCGGCGGGGGCTACCTTC	CASSPAAGATF
TRBV7-2	14	.	.	TRBJ1-2	TGTGCCAGCAGCTTAGTGCGGGGGGATGAAGGCTACACCTTC	CASSLVRGDEGYTF
TRBV30	12	.	TRBD1	TRBJ1-4	TGTGCCTGGAGCAGGGGGGATGAAAAACTGTTTTTT	CAWSRGDEKLFF
TRBV9	14	.	TRBD1	TRBJ1-2	TGTGCCAGCAGCGCGGGACAGCCTAACTATGGCTACACCTTC	CASSAGQPNYGYTF
TRBV7-8	15	.	TRBD1	TRBJ1-1	TGTGCCAGCAGCTCGGCCGGGACAGGTAACACTGAAGCTTTCTTT	CASSSAGTGNTEAFF
TRBV5-8	17	.	.	TRBJ2-3	TGTGCCAGCAGCTTGGGGGGACACCCCACTAGCACAGATACGCAGTATTTT	CASSLGGHPTSTDTQYF
TRBV29-1	12	.	.	TRBJ1-4	TGCAGCGTGAACAGGGAGGGTGAAAAACTGTTTTTT	CSVNREGEKLFF
TRBV4-2	15	.	.	TRBJ2-7	TGTGCCAGCAGCCCAGGCTCACAGACCCTCTACGAGCAGTACTTC	CASSPGSQTLYEQYF
TRBV18	14	.	TRBD1	TRBJ2-3	TGTGCCAGCTCACCAACAGGGGTTTCAGATACGCAGTATTTT	CASSPTGVSDTQYF
TRBV10-3	16	.	TRBD2	TRBJ2-1	TGTGCCATCAGTGCCCTGACTAGCGGGGGGGACAATGAGCAGTTCTTC	CAISALTSGGDNEQFF
TRBV5-5	16	.	.	TRBJ2-3	TGTGCCAGCAGCTCAAAGACAGCCTTAGGCACAGATACGCAGTATTTT	CASSSKTALGTDTQYF
TRBV6-4	14	.	.	TRBJ2-7	TGTGCCAGCAGTGGGACAAACCAGATCTACGAGCAGTACTTC	CASSGTNQIYEQYF
TRBV5-4	15	.	TRBD2	TRBJ2-2	TGTGCCAGCAGGTTAGCGGGGGGGCCCGCCGGGGAGCTGTTTTTT	CASRLAGGPAGELFF
TRBV6-6	19	.	.	TRBJ2-3	TGTGCCAGCAGTCCGTACTCGGGGGGCAAACTTATCGTGAGAGATACGCAGTATTTT	CASSPYSGGKLIVRDTQYF
TRBV18	16	.	TRBD1	TRBJ2-2	TGTGCCAGCTCACCCGCCGGACAGGGACCAACCGGGGAGCTGTTTTTT	CASSPAGQGPTGELFF
TRBV19	14	.	TRBD1	TRBJ2-7	TGTGCCAGTAGAATGGGACAGGGTTCCTACGAGCAGTACTTC	CASRMGQGSYEQYF
TRBV2	17	.	TRBD1	TRBJ2-1	TGTGCCAGCAGTTTTAGAGGGGGCCCAGGCTCCTACAATGAGCAGTTCTTC	CASSFRGGPGSYNEQFF
TRBV14	11	.	.	TRBJ2-1	TGTGCCAGCAGCCAAGTAAATGAGCAGTTCTTC	CASSQVNEQFF
TRBV6-5	14	.	TRBD1	TRBJ2-2	TGTGCCAGCGGGGGACAGGGAGTTACCGGGGAGCTGTTTTTT	CASGGQGVTGELFF
TRBV5-6	16	once	TRBD2	TRBJ2-3	TGTGCCAGCAGCTTGGTCGGTAGCGGGGGCACAGATACGCAGTATTTT	CASSLVGSGGTDTQYF
TRBV9	16	.	TRBD2	TRBJ2-1	TGTGCCAGCAGCCCACTCCCGAGCGGGGGGGCAGGGGAGCAGTTCTTC	CASSPLPSGGAGEQFF
TRBV23-1	15	.	.	TRBJ1-2	TGCGCCAGCAGTCAACCGGGGGGACGGTTCTATGGCTACACCTTC	CASSQPGGRFYGYTF
TRBV5-4	14	once	.	TRBJ2-7	TGTGCCAGCAGTGGCTGGGGGGACGCCTACGAGCAGTACTTC	CASSGWGDAYEQYF
TRBV18	15	.	.	TRBJ1-1	TGTGCCAGCTCTCCTATGACAGGTATGAACACTGAAGCTTTCTTT	CASSPMTGMNTEAFF
TRBV6-2/TRBV6-3	18	.	TRBD2	TRBJ2-1	TGTGCCAGCAGTCCCTCCCCTCGACTAGCGGGGGGGATGGATGAGCAGTTCTTC	CASSPSPRLAGGMDEQFF
TRBV12-3/TRBV12-4	11	.	.	TRBJ1-6	TGTGCCACCAGGGGAGATTCACCCCTCCACTTT	CATRGDSPLHF